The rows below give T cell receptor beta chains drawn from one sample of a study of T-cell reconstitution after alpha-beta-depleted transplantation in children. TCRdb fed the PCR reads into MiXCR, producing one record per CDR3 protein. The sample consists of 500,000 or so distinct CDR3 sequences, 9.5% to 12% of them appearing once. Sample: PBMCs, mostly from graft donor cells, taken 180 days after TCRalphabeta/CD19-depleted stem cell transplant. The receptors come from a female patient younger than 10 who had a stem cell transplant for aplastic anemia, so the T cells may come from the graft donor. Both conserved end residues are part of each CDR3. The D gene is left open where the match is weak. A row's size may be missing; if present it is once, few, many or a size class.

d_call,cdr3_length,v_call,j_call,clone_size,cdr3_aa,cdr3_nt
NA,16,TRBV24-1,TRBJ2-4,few,CATSDGAALAKNIQYF,TGTGCCACCAGTGATGGGGCAGCCTTAGCCAAAAACATTCAGTACTTC
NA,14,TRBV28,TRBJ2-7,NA,CASSFGDLSYEQYF,TGTGCCAGCAGTTTTGGGGACTTGTCCTACGAGCAGTACTTC
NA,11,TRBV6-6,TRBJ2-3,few,CASEGTDTQYF,TGTGCCAGCGAGGGGACAGATACGCAGTATTTT
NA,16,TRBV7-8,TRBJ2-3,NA,CASSFPSTFGTDTQYF,TGTGCCAGCAGCTTTCCGTCGACCTTCGGCACAGATACGCAGTATTTT
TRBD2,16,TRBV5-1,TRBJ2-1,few,CASSPGGSGSSYEQFF,TGCGCCAGCAGCCCCGGGGGGAGCGGGAGTTCCTATGAGCAGTTCTTC
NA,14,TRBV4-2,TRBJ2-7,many,CASSQEEGSYEQYF,TGTGCCAGCAGCCAAGAGGAGGGTTCCTACGAGCAGTACTTC
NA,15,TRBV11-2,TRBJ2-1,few,CASSLAQGSYNEQFF,TGTGCCAGCAGCTTAGCCCAGGGGTCCTACAATGAGCAGTTCTTC
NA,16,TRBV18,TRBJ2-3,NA,CASSPRRQVSTDTQYF,TGTGCCAGCTCACCACGTCGACAGGTTAGCACAGATACGCAGTATTTT
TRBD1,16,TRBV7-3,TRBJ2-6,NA,CASSRQGAGGANVLTF,TGTGCCAGCAGCCGACAGGGGGCGGGGGGGGCCAACGTCCTGACTTTC
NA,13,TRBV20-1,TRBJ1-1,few,CSARGGQTYEAFF,TGCAGTGCTAGAGGGGGGCAGACATATGAAGCTTTCTTT
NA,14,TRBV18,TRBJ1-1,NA,CASSPGGTTTEAFF,TGTGCCAGCTCACCGGGGGGAACTACTACTGAAGCTTTCTTT
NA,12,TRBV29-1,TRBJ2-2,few,CSVAQGTGELFF,TGCAGCGTTGCCCAGGGCACCGGGGAGCTGTTTTTT
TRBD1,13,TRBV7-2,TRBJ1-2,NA,CASSPQGKDGYTF,TGTGCCAGCAGCCCACAGGGGAAGGATGGCTACACCTTC
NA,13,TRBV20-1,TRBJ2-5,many,CSASTWVGETQYF,TGCAGTGCTAGCACGTGGGTCGGGGAGACCCAGTACTTC
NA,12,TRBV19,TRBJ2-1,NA,CASSSRLMEQFF,TGTGCCAGTAGTAGTCGCCTGATGGAGCAGTTCTTC